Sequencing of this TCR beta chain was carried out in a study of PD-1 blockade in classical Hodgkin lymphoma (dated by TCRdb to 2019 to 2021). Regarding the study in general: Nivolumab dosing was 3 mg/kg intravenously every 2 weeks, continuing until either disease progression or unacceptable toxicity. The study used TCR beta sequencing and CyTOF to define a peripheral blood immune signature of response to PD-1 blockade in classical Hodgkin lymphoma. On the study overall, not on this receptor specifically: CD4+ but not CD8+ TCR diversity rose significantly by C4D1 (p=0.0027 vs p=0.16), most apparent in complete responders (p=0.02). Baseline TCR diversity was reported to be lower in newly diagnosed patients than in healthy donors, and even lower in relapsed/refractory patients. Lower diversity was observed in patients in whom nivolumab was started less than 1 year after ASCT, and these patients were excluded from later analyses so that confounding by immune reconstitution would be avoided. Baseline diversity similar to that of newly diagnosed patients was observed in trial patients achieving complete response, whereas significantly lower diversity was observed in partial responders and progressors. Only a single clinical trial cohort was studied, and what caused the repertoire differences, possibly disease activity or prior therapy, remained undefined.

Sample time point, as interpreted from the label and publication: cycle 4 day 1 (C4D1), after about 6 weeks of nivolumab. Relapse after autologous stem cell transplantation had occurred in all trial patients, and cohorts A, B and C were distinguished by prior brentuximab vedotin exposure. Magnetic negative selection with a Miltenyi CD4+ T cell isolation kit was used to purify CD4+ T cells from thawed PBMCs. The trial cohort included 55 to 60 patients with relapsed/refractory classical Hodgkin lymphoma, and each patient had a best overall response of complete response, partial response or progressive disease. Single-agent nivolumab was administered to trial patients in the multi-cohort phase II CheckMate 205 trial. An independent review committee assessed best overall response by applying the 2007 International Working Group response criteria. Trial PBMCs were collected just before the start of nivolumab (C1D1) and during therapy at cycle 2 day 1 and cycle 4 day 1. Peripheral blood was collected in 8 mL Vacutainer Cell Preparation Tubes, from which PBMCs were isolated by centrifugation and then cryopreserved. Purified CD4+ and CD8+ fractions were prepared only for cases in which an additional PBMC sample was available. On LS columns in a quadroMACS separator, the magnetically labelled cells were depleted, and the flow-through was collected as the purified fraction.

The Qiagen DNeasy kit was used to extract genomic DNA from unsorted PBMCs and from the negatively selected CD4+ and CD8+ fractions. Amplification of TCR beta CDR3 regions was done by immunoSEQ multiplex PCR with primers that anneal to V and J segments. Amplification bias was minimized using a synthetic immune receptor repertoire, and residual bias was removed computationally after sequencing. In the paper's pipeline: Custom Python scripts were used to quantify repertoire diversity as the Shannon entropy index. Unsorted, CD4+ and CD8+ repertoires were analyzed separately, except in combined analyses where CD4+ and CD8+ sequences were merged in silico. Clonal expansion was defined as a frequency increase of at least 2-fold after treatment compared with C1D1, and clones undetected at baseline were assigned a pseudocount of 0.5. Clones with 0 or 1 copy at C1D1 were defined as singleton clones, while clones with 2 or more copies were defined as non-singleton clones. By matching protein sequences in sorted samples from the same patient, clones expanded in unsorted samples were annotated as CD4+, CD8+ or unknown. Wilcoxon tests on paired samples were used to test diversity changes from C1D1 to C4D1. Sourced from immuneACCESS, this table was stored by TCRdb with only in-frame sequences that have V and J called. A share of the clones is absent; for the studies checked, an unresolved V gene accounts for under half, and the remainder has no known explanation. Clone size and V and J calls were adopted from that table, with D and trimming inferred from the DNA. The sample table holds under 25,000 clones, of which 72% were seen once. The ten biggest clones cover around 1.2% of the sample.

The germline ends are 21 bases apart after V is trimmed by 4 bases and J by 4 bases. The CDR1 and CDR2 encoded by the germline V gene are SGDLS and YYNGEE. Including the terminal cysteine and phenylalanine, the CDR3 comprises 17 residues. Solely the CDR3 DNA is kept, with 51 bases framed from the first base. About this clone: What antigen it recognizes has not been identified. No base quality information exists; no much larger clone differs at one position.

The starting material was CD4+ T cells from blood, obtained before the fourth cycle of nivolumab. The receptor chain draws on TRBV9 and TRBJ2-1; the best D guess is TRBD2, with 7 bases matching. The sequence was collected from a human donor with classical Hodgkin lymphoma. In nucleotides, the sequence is TGTGCCAGCAGCACCCGGGGAGGGGGGCTCGGGTACAATGAGCAGTTCTTC. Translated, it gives CASSTRGGGLGYNEQFF.